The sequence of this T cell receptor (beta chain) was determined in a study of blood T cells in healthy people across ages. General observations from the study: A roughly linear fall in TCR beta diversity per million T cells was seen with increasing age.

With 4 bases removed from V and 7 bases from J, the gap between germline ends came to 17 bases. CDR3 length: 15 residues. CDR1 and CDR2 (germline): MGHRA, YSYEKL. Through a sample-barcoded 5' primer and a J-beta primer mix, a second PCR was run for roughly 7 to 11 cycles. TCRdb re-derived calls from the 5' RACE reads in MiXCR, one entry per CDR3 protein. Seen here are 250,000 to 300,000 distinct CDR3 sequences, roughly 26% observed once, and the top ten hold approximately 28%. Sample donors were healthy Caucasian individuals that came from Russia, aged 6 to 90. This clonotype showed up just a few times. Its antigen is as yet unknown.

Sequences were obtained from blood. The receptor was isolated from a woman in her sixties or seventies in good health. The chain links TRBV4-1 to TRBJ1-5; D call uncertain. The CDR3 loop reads CASSRDPGPTQPQHF. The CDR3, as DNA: TGCGCCAGCAGCCGTGACCCGGGCCCGACACAGCCCCAGCATTTT.